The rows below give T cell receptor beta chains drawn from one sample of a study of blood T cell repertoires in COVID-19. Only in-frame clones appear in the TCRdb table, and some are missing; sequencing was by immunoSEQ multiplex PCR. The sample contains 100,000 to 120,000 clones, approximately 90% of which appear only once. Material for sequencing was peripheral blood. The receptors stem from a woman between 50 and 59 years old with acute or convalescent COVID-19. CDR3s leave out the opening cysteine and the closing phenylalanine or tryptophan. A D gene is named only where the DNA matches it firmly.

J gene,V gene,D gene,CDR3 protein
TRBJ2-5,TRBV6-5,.,ASSYDLASVETQY
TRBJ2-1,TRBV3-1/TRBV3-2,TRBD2,ASSHLASGNNEQF
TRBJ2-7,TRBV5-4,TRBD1,ASSLGTGAIYEQY
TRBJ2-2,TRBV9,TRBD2,ASSVGLAGVGTGELF
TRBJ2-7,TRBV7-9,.,ASSLAYREFGSYEQY
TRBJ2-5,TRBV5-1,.,ASSKAGPQETQY
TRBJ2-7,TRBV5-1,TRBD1,ASSLGQSRSYEQY
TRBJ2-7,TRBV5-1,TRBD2,ASSLDAGGLRDEQY
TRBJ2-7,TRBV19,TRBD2,ASSSPASGSNMEQY
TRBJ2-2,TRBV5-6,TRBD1,ASARQGGQWWLDTGELF
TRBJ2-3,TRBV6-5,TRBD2,ASRRLAGAGDTQY
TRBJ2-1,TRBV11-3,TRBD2,ASSSSGGGEQF
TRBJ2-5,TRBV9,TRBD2,ASSAYRTSGFLETQY
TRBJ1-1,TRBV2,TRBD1,ASRDYRGPTEAF
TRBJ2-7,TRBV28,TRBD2,ASVGSGRAQEQY
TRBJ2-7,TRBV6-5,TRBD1,ASRLRRGQGLEQY
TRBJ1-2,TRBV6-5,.,ASQGNYGYT
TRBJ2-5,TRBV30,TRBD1,ASQPPDRGQTQY
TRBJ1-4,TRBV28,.,ASSSWGATNEKLF
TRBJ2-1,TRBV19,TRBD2,ASSISSGRINEQF
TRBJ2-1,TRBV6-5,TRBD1,ASSGQGGHEQF
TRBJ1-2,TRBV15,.,ATSTGDANYGYT
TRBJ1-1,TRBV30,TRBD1,AWSNRGDGEAF
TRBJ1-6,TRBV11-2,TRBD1,ASSLGQGANSPLH
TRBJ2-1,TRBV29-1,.,SVGDFSYNEQF
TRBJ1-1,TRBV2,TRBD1,ASSPQGAGEAF
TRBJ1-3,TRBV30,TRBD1,AWRGQGAGNTIY
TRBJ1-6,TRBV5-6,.,ASSPGGSPLH
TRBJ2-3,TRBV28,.,ASRDRPGTSSTDTQY
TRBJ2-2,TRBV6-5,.,ASSYSLQPTGELF
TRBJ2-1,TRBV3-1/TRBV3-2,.,ASSQEAEQF
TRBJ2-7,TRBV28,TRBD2,ASPLGGGGDYEQY